A single sample is the source of the 15 T cell receptor beta chains below, sequenced in a study of blood T cell repertoires in COVID-19. Method: immunoSEQ multiplex PCR; TCRdb's copy keeps in-frame clones and lacks some. The data show some 250,000 clones, roughly 85% seen once. What was sequenced was PBMCs or T cells enriched from blood (not recorded which). These receptors originate from a woman aged 45-59 years who had recovered from COVID-19.

This clone was counted only a few times. The chain has TRBV6-5 and TRBJ1-2; 9 nucleotides agree with TRBD1. Germline V gene sequence: CDR1 MNHEY, CDR2 SVGAGI. This CDR3 comprises 15 residues. V trimming: 6 bases; J trimming: 5 bases; junction bases outside the gene matches: 10. In nucleotides, the CDR3 is TGTGCCAGCAGACCCCATGACAGGGGGAGTTATGGCTACACCTTC. Protein sequence: CASRPHDRGSYGYTF.

The J gene is TRBJ1-1, the V gene TRBV18; the D gene is possibly TRBD1 (5 bases). The CDR3 has 15 residues. The germline V and J ends were trimmed by 1 base and 4 bases, with 13 bases remaining between them. Germline CDR1 and CDR2: KGHSH and LQKENI. Here the CDR3 DNA reads TGTGCCAGCTCACCACTGGTTACAGGCCCCACTGAAGCTTTCTTT. It specifies CASSPLVTGPTEAFF. Together with reference TRBV18 and TRBJ1-1, the CDR3 gives the full variable domain: NAGVMQNPRHLVRRRGQEARLRCSPMKGHSHVYWYRQLPEEGLKFMVYLQKENIIDESGMPKERFSAEFPKEGPSILRIQQVVRGDSAAYFCASSPLVTGPTEAFFGQGTRLTVV.

The rearrangement joins TRBV7-9 to TRBJ1-1; D might be TRBD1 (6 bases). From germline, CDR1 is SEHNR and CDR2 FQNEAQ (reference sequence). Deletions cut 1 base from V and 9 bases from J, with 12 bases between. The CDR3 length is 13 residues. CDR3 in amino acids: CASSLEGGVQAFF. The DNA for the CDR3 is TGTGCCAGCAGCTTAGAAGGGGGGGTACAAGCTTTCTTT. Based on the CDR3 plus reference TRBV7-9 and TRBJ1-1, the full variable domain is DTGVSQNPRHKITKRGQNVTFRCDPISEHNRLYWYRQTLGQGPEFLTYFQNEAQLEKSRLLSDRFSAERPKGSFSTLEIQRTEQGDSAMYLCASSLEGGVQAFFGQGTRLTVV.

The CDR3 region has the DNA TGTGCCAGCAGTCTAGAGGGGGTCGAAAAACTGTTTTTT. Translation gives CASSLEGVEKLFF. This chain joins TRBV28 and TRBJ1-4; the D gene is possibly TRBD1 (6 bases). V was clipped by 5 bases and J by 8 bases, with 12 bases between them. Germline V gene sequence: CDR1 MDHEN, CDR2 SYDVKM. The CDR3 length is 13 residues.

This clone was counted between two and nine times. This chain connects TRBV13 to TRBJ2-7; 16 bases fit TRBD2. The CDR3 has 15 residues. V shed 5 bases, J shed 5 bases, and the junction held 3 bases outside the gene matches. Germline-derived CDR1 and CDR2 are PRHDT and FYEKMQ (reference sequence). In nucleotides, the CDR3 is TGTGCCAGCAGCGCGGGACTAGCGGGAGGGAACGAGCAGTACTTC. Translated, it gives CASSAGLAGGNEQYF.

This clone was found a few times. The rearrangement links TRBV29-1 to TRBJ2-7, with TRBD2 matching 7 bases. The germline gives CDR1 SQVTM, CDR2 ANQGSEA. CDR3 length: 12 residues. Germline trimming cut 2 bases from V and 9 bases from J; bases unmatched to any gene: 7. CDR3 DNA sequence: TGCAGCGTTGAACAGGGACTACGTGGGCAGTACTTC. It yields the protein CSVEQGLRGQYF.

The rearrangement links TRBV27 to TRBJ2-7, with TRBD2 as a possible D gene (5 bases). CDR1 is MNHEY and CDR2 is SMNVEV in the germline V gene (reference sequence). V was cut by 7 bases and J by 3 bases, with 13 bases left in between. The CDR3 has 13 amino acids. The CDR3 nucleotides are TGTGCCAGCACGCCTTATGGAGGCTACGAGCAGTACTTC. Protein sequence: CASTPYGGYEQYF.

This clone came up once. J is TRBJ2-5 and V is TRBV23-1; 11 nucleotides agree with TRBD2. TRBV23-1 is classed as an ORF, of uncertain function. This CDR3 has 19 residues. Trimming cost V 2 bases and J 5 bases; bases outside gene matches: 16. The CDR3 DNA reads as TGCGCCAGCAGTCAACCGGGACAGGGAGAACTAGCGGGAGAGGAGACCCAGTACTTC. Protein sequence: CASSQPGQGELAGEETQYF.

This chain links TRBV2 with TRBJ1-4; D perhaps matches TRBD1 (5 bases). In germline, CDR1 is SNHLY, CDR2 FYNNEI. The V end was cut by 1 base, the J end by 8 bases, with 14 bases between. The CDR3 covers 15 residues. CDR3 amino acids: CASSEVGGIGEKLFF. CDR3 DNA sequence: TGTGCCAGCAGTGAAGTGGGGGGTATTGGCGAAAAACTGTTTTTT.

In its sample, this clone was seen once. The rearrangement joins TRBV7-2 to TRBJ2-1; no firm D call. Germline V gene lookup returns CDR1 SGHTA and CDR2 FQGNSA. CDR3 length: 15 residues. V was clipped by 7 bases and J by 9 bases, with 22 bases between them. As DNA, the CDR3 is TGTGCCAGCACCCCCTTCCGGCTAGTAGGTCGTGAGCAGTTCTTC. This gives the protein CASTPFRLVGREQFF.

The rearrangement uses TRBV5-1 and TRBJ2-1; possibly TRBD1 for D (6 bases). Per the germline V gene, CDR1 is SGHRS and CDR2 is YFSETQ. Between the trimmed V and J ends, which lost 0 bases and 9 bases, there was a span of 13 bases. CDR3 length: 14 residues. CDR3 in amino acids: CASSLVAGDGEQFF. The CDR3 DNA sequence: TGCGCCAGCAGCTTGGTTGCAGGGGACGGTGAGCAGTTCTTC.

This clone was counted a few times. The chain recombines TRBV5-1 with TRBJ1-1, with D uncertain. Germline V lookup: CDR1 SGHRS, CDR2 YFSETQ. This CDR3 contains 14 residues. Trimming stripped 4 bases from V and 4 bases from J, with 14 bases between. CDR3 in amino acids: CASSPALPGTEAFF. The CDR3 coding sequence is TGCGCCAGCAGCCCCGCCCTGCCGGGCACTGAAGCTTTCTTT.

This rearrangement joins TRBV6-5 to TRBJ1-6; maybe TRBD1 (5 bases). Trimming shortened V by 10 bases and J by 7 bases, and 17 bases separated the two germline ends. This CDR3 region has 14 residues. The V gene's germline CDR1 is MNHEY and CDR2 SVGAGI. CDR3 loop: CATLTGDRNSPLHF. For the CDR3, the DNA is TGTGCCACGCTCACGGGGGATAGGAATTCACCCCTCCACTTT.

The CDR3 sequence: CATSDLEASGPNNEQFF. The DNA for the CDR3 is TGTGCCACCAGTGATTTGGAGGCTAGCGGACCGAACAATGAGCAGTTCTTC. The chain combines TRBV24-1 with TRBJ2-1, with 7 bases that match TRBD2. The V gene's germline CDR1 is KGHDR and CDR2 SFDVKD. This CDR3 region has 17 residues. Trimming took 0 bases from V and 5 from J; bases not matched to a gene: 9.

CDR3 in amino acids: CAIPGQLNTEAFF. The DNA for the CDR3 is TGTGCCATCCCGGGACAGCTTAACACTGAAGCTTTCTTT. V and J are TRBV6-5 and TRBJ1-1; 7 bases match TRBD1. CDR1 and CDR2 (germline): MNHEY, SVGAGI. With V trimmed by 10 bases and J by 2 bases, 7 bases remained unmatched. This CDR3 has 13 residues.